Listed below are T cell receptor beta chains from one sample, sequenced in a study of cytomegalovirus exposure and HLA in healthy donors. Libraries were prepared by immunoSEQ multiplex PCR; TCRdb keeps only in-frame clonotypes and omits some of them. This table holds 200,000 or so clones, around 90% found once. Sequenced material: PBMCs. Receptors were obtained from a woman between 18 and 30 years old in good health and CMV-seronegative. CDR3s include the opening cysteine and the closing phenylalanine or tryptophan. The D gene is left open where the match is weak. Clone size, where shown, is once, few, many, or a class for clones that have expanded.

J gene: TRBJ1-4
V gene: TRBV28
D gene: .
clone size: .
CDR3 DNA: TGTGCCAGCAGCCAACAAAACCTTGGACGAGGGGAAAAACTGTTTTTT
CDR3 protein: CASSQQNLGRGEKLFF

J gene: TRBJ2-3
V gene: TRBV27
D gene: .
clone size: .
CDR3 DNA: TGTGCCAGCAGTTTCGCTAGCGTATCGTCTACAGATACGCAGTATTTT
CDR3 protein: CASSFASVSSTDTQYF

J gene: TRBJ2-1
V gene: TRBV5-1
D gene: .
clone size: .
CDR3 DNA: TGCGCCAGCAGCTTGGACTGGAATGAGCAGTTCTTC
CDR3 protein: CASSLDWNEQFF

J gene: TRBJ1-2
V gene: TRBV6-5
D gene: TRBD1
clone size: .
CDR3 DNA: TGTGCCAGCACAAGACAGGGTGGTCTCTATGGCTACACCTTC
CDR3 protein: CASTRQGGLYGYTF

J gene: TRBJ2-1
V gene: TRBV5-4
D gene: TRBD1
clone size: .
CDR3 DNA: TGTGCCAACAGAAACTACCAAGACAGGGGTGTCGGTGAGCAGTTCTTC
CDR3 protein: CANRNYQDRGVGEQFF

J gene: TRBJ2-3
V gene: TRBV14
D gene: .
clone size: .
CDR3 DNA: TGTGCCAGCAGCCAAGATGTGGAGGCGAGCTACACAGATACGCAGTATTTT
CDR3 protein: CASSQDVEASYTDTQYF

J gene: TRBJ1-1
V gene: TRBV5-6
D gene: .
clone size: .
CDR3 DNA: TGTGCCAGCAGCTTGGGGTTTCAGGGTCCGAGGACTGAAGCTTTCTTT
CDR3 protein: CASSLGFQGPRTEAFF

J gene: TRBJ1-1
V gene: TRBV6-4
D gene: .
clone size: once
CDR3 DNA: TGTGCCAGCAGTGGGGGGGGAGAAGCTTTCTTT
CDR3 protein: CASSGGGEAFF

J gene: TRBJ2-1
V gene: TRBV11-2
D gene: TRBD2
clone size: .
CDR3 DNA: TGTGCCAGCAGCTTAGTCACTAGCGCAAATGAGCAGTTCTTC
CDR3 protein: CASSLVTSANEQFF

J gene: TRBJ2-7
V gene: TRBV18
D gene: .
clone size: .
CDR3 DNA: TGTGCCAGCTCACTCCCGGGACTCAACTACGAGCAGTACTTC
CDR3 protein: CASSLPGLNYEQYF

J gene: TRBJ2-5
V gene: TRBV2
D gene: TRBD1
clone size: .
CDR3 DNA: TGTGCCAGCAGCCTGGACAGGGTCGAGACCCAGTACTTC
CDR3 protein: CASSLDRVETQYF

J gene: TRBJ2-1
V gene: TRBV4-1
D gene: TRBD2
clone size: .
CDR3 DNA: TGCGCCAGCAGCCAAGCCTCGACTAGCGGTTACAATGAGCAGTTCTTC
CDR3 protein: CASSQASTSGYNEQFF

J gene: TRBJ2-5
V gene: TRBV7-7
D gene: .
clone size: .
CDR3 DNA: TGTGCTAGCAGCGCGACTACCTCGAGGGGGGAGACCCAGTACTTC
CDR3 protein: CASSATTSRGETQYF

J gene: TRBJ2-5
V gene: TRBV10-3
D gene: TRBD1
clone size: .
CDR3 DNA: TGTGCCATCAGTGGCACACGGGACAGCCAAGAGACCCAGTACTTC
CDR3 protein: CAISGTRDSQETQYF

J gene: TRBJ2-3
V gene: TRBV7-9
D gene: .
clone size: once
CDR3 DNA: TGTGCCAGCAGCTTAGCGGTCCGACTAGGCGGAGATACGCAGTATTTT
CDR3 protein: CASSLAVRLGGDTQYF

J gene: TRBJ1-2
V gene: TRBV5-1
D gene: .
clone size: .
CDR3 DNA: TGCGCCAGCAGCTTGGAACCGCCGGGGGGCTACACCTTC
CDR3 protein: CASSLEPPGGYTF

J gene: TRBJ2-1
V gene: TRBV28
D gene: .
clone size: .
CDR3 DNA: TGTGCCAGCAGTTTATCGACCCTCCTGGACAGCCGACCCTACAATGAGCAGTTCTTC
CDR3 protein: CASSLSTLLDSRPYNEQFF

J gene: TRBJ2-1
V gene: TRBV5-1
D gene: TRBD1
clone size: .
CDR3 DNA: TGCGCCAGCAGCCCAGACAGGGGGCCCTCCTACAATGAGCAGTTCTTC
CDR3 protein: CASSPDRGPSYNEQFF

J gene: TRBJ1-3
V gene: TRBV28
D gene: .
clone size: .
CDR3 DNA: TGTGCCAGCAGTTCCCGTAACACCATATATTTT
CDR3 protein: CASSSRNTIYF

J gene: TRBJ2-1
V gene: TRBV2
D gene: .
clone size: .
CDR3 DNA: TGTGCCAGCAGCAGAAAGTACAATGAGCAGTTCTTC
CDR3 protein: CASSRKYNEQFF

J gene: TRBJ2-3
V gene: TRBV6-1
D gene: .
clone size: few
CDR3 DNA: TGTGCCAGCAAAAGCGAAGATACGCAGTATTTT
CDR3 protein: CASKSEDTQYF

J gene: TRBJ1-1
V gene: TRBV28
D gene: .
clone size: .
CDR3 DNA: TGTGCCAGCAGGTTGGCCCTGATAAACACTGAAGCTTTCTTT
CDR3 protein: CASRLALINTEAFF

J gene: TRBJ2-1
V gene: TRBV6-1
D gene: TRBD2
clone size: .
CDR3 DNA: TGTGCCAGCAGGGCTCCTCTTAGCGGGACCAATGAGCAGTTCTTC
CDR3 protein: CASRAPLSGTNEQFF

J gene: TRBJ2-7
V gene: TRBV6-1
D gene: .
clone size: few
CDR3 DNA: TGTGCCAGCAGTGTCGGGGACTTCTCCTACGAGCAGTACTTC
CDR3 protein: CASSVGDFSYEQYF

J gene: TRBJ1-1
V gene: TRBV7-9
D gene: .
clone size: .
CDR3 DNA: TGTGCCAGCAGCTTAGTCTCGGGCGCGCGGGCTGAAGCTTTCTTT
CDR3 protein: CASSLVSGARAEAFF

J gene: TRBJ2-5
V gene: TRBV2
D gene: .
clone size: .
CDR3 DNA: TGTGCCAGCAGTGAACTCCCCGGTAGTGAACAAGAGACCCAGTACTTC
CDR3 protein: CASSELPGSEQETQYF

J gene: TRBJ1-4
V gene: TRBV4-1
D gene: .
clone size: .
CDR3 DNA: TGCGCCAGCAGCCAAGATGTGGAAGGGGTGCATGAAAAACTGTTTTTT
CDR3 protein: CASSQDVEGVHEKLFF

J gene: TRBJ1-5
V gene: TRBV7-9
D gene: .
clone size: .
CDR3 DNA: TGTGCCAGCAGCTTAGGGTTCCCAGGGAAAACGGCCAATCAGCCCCAGCATTTT
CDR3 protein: CASSLGFPGKTANQPQHF

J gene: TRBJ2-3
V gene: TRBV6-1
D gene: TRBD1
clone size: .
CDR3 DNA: TGTGCCAGCGGGGACAGACCCACAGATACGCAGTATTTT
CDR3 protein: CASGDRPTDTQYF

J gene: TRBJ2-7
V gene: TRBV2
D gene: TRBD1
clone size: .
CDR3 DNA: TGTGCCAGCAGTGCCTGGACAGGGCCCTACGAGCAGTACTTC
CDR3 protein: CASSAWTGPYEQYF

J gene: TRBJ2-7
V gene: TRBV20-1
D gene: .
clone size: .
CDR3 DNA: TGCAGTGCTGACTCCGCCTACGAGCAGTACTTC
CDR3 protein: CSADSAYEQYF

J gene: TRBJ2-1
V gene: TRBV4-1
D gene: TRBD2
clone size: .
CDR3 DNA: TGCGCCAGCAGCCCCCCGGGACTAGCGGGAGTCAATGAGCAGTTCTTC
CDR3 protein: CASSPPGLAGVNEQFF

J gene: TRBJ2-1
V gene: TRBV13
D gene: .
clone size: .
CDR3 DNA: TGTGCCAGCAGCTCACAGGGCCCGAGCTCCTACAATGAGCAGTTCTTC
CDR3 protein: CASSSQGPSSYNEQFF

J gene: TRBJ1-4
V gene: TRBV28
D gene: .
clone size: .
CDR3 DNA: TGTGCCACCAGACCCCCGAGACAGAGTGAAAAACTGTTTTTT
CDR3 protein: CATRPPRQSEKLFF

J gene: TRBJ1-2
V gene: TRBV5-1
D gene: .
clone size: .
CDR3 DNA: TGCGCCAGCAGCCCCCCGAACCCGGCCGTTCCAGGCATCTATGGCTACACCTTC
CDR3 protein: CASSPPNPAVPGIYGYTF

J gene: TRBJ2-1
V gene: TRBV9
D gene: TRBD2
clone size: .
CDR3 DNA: TGTGCCAGCAGCGTCGGCGGGAGGGGTATCAGGGAGCAGTTCTTC
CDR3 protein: CASSVGGRGIREQFF

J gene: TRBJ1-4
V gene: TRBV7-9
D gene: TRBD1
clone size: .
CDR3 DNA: TGTGCCAGCAGCCCGCCGGGACAGCTTAATGAAAAACTGTTTTTT
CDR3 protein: CASSPPGQLNEKLFF

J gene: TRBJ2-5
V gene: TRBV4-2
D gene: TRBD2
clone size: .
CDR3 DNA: TGTGCCAGCAGCCAAGGAGCTAGCGGGAGTGTCGAGACCCAGTACTTC
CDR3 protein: CASSQGASGSVETQYF

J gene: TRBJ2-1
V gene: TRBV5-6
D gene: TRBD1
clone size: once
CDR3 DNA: TGTGCCAGCAGCCTATGGGACAGGGGCTACAATGAGCAGTTCTTC
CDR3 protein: CASSLWDRGYNEQFF

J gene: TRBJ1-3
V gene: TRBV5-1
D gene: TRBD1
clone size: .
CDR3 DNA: TGCGCCAGCAGCGTCTCAGGGGGCTCTGGAAACACCATATATTTT
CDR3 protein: CASSVSGGSGNTIYF

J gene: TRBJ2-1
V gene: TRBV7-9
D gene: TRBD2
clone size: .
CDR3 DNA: TGTGCCAGCAGCTTAGGTACTAGCGGAGTATACAATGAGCAGTTCTTC
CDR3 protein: CASSLGTSGVYNEQFF

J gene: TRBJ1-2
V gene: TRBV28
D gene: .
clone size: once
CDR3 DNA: TGTGCCAGCAGGGAACAGATAGCTAACTATGGCTACACCTTC
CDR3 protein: CASREQIANYGYTF

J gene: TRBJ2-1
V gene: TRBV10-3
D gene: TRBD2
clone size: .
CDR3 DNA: TGTGCCATCAGTGAGTCGGGACTAGCGGGAGCCAATGAGCAGTTCTTC
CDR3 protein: CAISESGLAGANEQFF

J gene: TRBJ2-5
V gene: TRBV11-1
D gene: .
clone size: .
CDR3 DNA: TGTGCCAGCAATAGGGCAGGGAAAGAGACCCAGTACTTC
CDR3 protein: CASNRAGKETQYF

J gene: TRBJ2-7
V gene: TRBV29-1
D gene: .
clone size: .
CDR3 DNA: TGCAGCGTTGAAGGGGGCTTAAACGAGCAGTACTTC
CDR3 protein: CSVEGGLNEQYF

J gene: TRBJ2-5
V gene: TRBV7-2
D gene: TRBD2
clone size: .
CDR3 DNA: TGTGCCAGCAGCTTAGGGCGGGAGGGTCTTGAAGAGACCCAGTACTTC
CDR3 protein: CASSLGREGLEETQYF

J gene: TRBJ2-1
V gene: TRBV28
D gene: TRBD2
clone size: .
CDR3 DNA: TGTGCCAGCAGCCCTCGGACTAGCGGGGGAAGAGACAATGAGCAGTTCTTC
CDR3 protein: CASSPRTSGGRDNEQFF

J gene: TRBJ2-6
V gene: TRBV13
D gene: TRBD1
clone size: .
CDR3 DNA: TGTGCCAGCAGCTGGGACAGACATACTGGGGCCAACGTCCTGACTTTC
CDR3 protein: CASSWDRHTGANVLTF

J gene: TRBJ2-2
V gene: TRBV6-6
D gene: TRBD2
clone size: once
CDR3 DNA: TGTGCCAGCAGTTCCCGTAGCGGGAGTGGTTCCGGGGAGCTGTTTTTT
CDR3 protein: CASSSRSGSGSGELFF

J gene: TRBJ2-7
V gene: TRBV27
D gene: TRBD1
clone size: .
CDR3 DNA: TGTGCCAGCCGTCAGGGGGTCGGCCACGAGCAGTACTTC
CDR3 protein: CASRQGVGHEQYF

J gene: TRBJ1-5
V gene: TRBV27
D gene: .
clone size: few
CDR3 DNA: TGTGCCAGCAGTTTATCGGGAGGTCAGCCCCAGCATTTT
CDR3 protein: CASSLSGGQPQHF

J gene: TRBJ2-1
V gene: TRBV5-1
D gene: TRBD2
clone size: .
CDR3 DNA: TGCGCCAGCAGCTCCAGGACTAGCGGGATCGCCAATGAGCAGTTCTTC
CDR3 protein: CASSSRTSGIANEQFF

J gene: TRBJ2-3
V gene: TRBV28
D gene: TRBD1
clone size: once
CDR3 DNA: TGTGCCAGCAGTAGAACGACAGGGGGGGGAGGCGACACAGATACGCAGTATTTT
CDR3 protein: CASSRTTGGGGDTDTQYF

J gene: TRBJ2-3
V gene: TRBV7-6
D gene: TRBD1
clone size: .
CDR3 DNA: TGTGCCAGCAGCTTATGGCTTCAGGGGGCCACGAAAACAGATACGCAGTATTTT
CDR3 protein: CASSLWLQGATKTDTQYF